The T cell receptor (beta chain) described here comes from a study of blood T cell repertoires in COVID-19. Overall study context: Both acute and convalescent COVID-19 samples were obtained from the United States, Italy and Spain. The cDNA or gDNA used as material had been derived from T cells, B-cell-depleted T cells, or PBMCs.

The CDR3 has 14 residues. CDR1 SGHTA and CDR2 FQGNSA come from the germline V gene. V was pared by 3 bases and J by 2 bases, with 10 bases between. In the source study's methods: Counts of nucleated cells, estimated from reference gene primer amplification, were obtained. The method was immunoSEQ multiplex PCR; TCRdb's version includes in-frame clones alone and lacks a portion of them. The V and J calls and the clone size are those of that table, but D and trimming were determined from the DNA. The sample lists 90,000 to 150,000 clones, roughly three quarters occurring once. Sequences were obtained from peripheral blood. The origin of this receptor is an elderly woman with acute or convalescent COVID-19. The chain carries TRBV7-2 and TRBJ1-2, with a possible D match to TRBD1 (5 bases). CDR3 sequence: CASSFTTVNYGYTF. In DNA form, the CDR3 reads TGTGCCAGCAGCTTCACGACAGTCAACTATGGCTACACCTTC.